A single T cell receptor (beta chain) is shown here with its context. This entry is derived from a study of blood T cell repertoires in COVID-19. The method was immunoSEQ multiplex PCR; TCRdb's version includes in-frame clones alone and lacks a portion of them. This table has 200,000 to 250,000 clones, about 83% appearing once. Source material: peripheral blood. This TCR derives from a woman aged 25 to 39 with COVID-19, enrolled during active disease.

CDR3 bases: TGTGCCTGGAGGAACGGGGGGACCACTGAAGCTTTCTTT. It codes for CAWRNGGTTEAFF. This chain connects TRBV30 to TRBJ1-1, with D tentatively TRBD1 (5 bases). In germline, CDR1 is GTSNPN, CDR2 SVGIG (reference sequence). V was clipped by 3 bases and J by 4 bases, with 12 bases between them. The CDR3 runs to 13 residues.